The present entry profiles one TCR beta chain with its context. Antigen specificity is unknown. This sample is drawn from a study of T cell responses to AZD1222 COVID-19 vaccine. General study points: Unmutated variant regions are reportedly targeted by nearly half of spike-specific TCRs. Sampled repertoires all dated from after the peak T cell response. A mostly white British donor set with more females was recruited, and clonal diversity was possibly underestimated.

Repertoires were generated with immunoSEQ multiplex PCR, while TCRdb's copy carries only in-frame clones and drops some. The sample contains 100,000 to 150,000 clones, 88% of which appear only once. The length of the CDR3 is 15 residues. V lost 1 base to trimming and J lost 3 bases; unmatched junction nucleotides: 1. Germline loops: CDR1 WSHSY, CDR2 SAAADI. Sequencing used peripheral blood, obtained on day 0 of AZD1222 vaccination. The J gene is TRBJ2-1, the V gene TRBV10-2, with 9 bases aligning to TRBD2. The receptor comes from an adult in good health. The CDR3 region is CASSEWTSDYNEQFF. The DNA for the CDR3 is TGCGCCAGCAGTGAGTGGACTAGCGACTACAATGAGCAGTTCTTC.